The present T cell receptor beta chain was sequenced within a study of T-cell memory formation after mild COVID-19. Study background: Largely, TCR clusters stayed within a single donor.

V was clipped by 6 bases and J by 2 bases, with 7 bases between them. The germline V gene has CDR1 DFQATT and CDR2 SNEGSKA (reference sequence). The CDR3 runs to 11 residues. This clonotype was seen a few times. The antigen remains undetermined. TCRdb re-called the 5' RACE reads through MiXCR, storing one row per CDR3 protein. Seen here are about 310,000 distinct CDR3 sequences, approximately 15% observed once, and the top ten hold 22%. General study results and limits: Pre-infection memory harbored some responding clones, suggesting cross-reactive memory joined. CM and EM subsets held most contracting CD4+ clones; EMRA held CD8+ ones. Clones shrinking from day 15 to 85 showed even CD4/CD8 mixes; later expanders tilted CD4+.

The sequencing input was PBMCs or a T cell subset sorted from them (not recorded which). J is TRBJ2-5 and V is TRBV20-1, with unresolved D. This TCR derives from a man younger than 35 who had mild COVID-19 (a few samples of this study predate the infection). Cell type and time point are not known. The CDR3 DNA is TGCAGTGCACTTTGGCAAGAGACCCAGTACTTC. Its protein product is CSALWQETQYF.